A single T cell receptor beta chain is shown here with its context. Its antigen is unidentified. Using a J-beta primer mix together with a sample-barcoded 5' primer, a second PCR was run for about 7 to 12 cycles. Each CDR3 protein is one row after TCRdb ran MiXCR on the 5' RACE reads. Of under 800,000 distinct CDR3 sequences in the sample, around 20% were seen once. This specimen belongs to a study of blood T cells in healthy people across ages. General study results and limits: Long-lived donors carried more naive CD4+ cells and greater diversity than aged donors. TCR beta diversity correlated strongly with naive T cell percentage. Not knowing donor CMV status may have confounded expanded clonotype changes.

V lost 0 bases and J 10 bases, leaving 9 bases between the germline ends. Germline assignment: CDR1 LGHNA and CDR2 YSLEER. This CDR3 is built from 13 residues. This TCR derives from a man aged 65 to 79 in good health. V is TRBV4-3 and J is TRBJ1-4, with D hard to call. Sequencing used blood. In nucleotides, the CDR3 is TGCGCCAGCAGCCAAGAGCTACGGGGAAAACTGTTTTTT. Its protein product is CASSQELRGKLFF.